This paragraph covers one T cell receptor beta chain sequence. Its matching antigen is unknown. One base away lies a much larger clone, so this may be a sequencing read error. CDR1 and CDR2 (germline): SGHTA, FQGNSA. The CDR3 runs 14 residues. The sample belongs to a study of CD8 T cells in ankylosing spondylitis. Whole-study results and caveats: Typical of ankylosing spondylitis blood, it appeared, was a TCR beta motif of under 10 highly homologous variants.

TCRdb re-derived calls from the 5' RACE reads in MiXCR, one entry per CDR3 protein. The repertoire holds over 450,000 distinct CDR3 sequences, with more than 9.5% as singletons. The TCR comes from a male donor with ankylosing spondylitis. The source material was blood, either unsorted or a sorted T cell fraction (not recorded which). This chain joins TRBV7-2 and TRBJ1-2, with TRBD1 identical over 9 bases. DNA of the CDR3: TGTGCCAACAGCAAAGACAGGGGGGACTATGGCTACACCTTC. It codes for CANSKDRGDYGYTF.